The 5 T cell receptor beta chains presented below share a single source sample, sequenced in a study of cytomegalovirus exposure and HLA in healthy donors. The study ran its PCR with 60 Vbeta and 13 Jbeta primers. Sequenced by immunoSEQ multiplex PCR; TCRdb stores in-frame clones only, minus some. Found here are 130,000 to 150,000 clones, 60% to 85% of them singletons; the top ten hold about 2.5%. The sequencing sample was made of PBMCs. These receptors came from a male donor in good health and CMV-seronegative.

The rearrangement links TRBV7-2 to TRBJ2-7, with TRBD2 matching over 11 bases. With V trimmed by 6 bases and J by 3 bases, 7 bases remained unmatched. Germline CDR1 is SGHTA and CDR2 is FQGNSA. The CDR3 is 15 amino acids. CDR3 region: CASRPRLAGNYEQYF. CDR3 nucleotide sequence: TGTGCCAGCAGGCCCCGACTAGCGGGGAACTACGAGCAGTACTTC. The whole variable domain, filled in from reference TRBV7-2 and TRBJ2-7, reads GAGVSQSPSNKVTEKGKDVELRCDPISGHTALYWYRQSLGQGLEFLIYFQGNSAPDKSGLPSDRFSAERTGGSVSTLTIQRTQQEDSAVYLCASRPRLAGNYEQYFGPGTRLTVT.

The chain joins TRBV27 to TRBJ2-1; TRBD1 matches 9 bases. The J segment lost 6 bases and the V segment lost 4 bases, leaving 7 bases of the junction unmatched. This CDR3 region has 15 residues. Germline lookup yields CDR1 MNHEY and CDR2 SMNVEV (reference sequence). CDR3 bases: TGTGCCAGCAGTTACACAGGGGGCGCAAGCAATGAGCAGTTCTTC. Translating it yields CASSYTGGASNEQFF.

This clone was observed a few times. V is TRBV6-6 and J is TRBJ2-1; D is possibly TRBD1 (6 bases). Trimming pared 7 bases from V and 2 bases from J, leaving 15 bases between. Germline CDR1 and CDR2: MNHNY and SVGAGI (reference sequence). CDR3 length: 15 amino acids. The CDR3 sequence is CASTEDRSTYNEQFF. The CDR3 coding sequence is TGTGCCAGCACGGAGGACAGAAGTACCTACAATGAGCAGTTCTTC.

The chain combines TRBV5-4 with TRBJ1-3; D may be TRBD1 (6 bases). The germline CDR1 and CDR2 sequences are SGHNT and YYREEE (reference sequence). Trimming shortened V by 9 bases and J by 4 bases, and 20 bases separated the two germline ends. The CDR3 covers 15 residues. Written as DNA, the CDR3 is TGTGCCACCACTCAGGGGCTATCCAAGGGAAACACCATATATTTT. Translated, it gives CATTQGLSKGNTIYF. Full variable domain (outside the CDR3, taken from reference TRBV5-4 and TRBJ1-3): ETGVTQSPTHLIKTRGQQVTLRCSSQSGHNTVSWYQQALGQGPQFIFQYYREEENGRGNFPPRFSGLQFPNYSSELNVNALELDDSALYLCATTQGLSKGNTIYFGEGSWLTVV.

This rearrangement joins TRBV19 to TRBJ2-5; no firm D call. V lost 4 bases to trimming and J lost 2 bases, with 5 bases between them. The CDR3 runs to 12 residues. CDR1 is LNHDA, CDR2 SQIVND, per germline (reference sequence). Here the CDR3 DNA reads TGTGCCAGTAGTAACTTACAAGAGACCCAGTACTTC. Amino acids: CASSNLQETQYF.